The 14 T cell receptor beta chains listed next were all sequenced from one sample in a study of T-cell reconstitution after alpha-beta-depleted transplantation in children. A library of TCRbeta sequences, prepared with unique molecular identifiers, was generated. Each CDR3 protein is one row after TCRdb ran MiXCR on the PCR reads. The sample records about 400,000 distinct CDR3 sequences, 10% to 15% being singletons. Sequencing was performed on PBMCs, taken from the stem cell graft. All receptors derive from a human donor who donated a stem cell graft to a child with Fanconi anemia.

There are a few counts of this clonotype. The CDR3 is CASSVGRGEKLFF. DNA of the CDR3: TGTGCCAGCAGCGTAGGAAGAGGTGAAAAACTGTTTTTT. V and J are TRBV9 and TRBJ1-4, with D hard to call. CDR3 length: 13 amino acids. CDR1 is SGDLS and CDR2 is YYNGEE in the germline V gene. Trimming cost V 0 bases and J 7 bases, with 7 bases left between them.

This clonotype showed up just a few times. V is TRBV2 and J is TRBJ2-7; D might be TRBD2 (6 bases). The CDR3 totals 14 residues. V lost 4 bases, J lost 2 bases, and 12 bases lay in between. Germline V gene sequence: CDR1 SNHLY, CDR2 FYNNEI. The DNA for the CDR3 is TGTGCCAGCAGTGTAGGGCGCGGGACCTACGAGCAGTACTTC. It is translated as CASSVGRGTYEQYF.

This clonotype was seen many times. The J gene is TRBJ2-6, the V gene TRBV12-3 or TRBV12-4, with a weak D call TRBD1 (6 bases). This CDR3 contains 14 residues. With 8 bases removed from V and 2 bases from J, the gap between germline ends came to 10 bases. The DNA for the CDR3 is TGTGCCAGCTCACAGGGAGCTGGGGCCAACGTCCTGACTTTC. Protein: CASSQGAGANVLTF.

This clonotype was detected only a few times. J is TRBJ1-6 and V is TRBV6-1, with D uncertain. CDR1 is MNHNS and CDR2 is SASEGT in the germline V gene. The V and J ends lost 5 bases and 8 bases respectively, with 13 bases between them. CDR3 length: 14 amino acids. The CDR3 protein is CASSPAGEYSPLHF. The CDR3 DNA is TGTGCCAGCAGTCCCGCCGGGGAATATTCACCCCTCCACTTT.

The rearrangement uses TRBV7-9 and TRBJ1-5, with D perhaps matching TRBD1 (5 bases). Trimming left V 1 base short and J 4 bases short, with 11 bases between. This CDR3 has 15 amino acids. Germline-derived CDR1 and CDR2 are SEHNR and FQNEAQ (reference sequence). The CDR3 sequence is CASSLGAGPNQPQHF. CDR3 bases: TGTGCCAGCAGCTTAGGGGCAGGGCCTAATCAGCCCCAGCATTTT.

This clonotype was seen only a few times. Here the CDR3 reads CASSQDQAEAFF. The CDR3 nucleotides are TGCGCCAGCAGCCAAGATCAGGCTGAAGCTTTCTTT. The chain is built from TRBV4-1 and TRBJ1-1; D gene ambiguous. V gave up 0 bases and J gave up 6 bases, with 5 bases separating them. From germline, CDR1 is MGHRA and CDR2 YSYEKL. The length of the CDR3 is 12 residues.

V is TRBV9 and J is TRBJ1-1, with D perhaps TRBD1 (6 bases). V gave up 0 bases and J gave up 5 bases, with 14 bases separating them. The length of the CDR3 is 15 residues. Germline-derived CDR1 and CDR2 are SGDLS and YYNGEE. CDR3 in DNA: TGTGCCAGCAGCGTAGCGGGCCAGGGGTGGACTGAAGCTTTCTTT. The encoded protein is CASSVAGQGWTEAFF.

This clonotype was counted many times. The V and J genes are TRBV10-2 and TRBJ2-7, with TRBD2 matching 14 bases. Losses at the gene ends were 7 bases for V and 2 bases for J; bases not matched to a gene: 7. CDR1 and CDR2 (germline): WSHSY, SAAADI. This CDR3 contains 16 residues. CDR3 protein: CASTRPTSGGAYEQYF. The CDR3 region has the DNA TGCGCCAGCACCCGACCGACTAGCGGGGGGGCCTACGAGCAGTACTTC.

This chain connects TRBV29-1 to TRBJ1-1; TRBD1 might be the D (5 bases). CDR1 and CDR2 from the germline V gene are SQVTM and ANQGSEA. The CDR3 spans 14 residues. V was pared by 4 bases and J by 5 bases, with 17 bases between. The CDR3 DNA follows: TGCAGCGTTGTATCCCGGGGGGGTAGGACTGAAGCTTTCTTT. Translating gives CSVVSRGGRTEAFF.

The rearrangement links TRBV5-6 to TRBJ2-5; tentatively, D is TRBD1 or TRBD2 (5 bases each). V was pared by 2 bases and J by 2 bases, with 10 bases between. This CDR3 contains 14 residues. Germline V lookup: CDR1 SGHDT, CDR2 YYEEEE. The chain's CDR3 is CASSFGDRQETQYF. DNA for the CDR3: TGTGCCAGCAGCTTCGGGGACCGTCAAGAGACCCAGTACTTC.

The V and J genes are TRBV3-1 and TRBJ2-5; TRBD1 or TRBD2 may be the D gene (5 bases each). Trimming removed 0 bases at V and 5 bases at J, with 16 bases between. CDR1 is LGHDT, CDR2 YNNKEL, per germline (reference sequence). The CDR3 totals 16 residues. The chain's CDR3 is CASSQERGLGSETQYF. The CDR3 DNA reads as TGTGCCAGCAGCCAAGAGAGGGGCCTGGGTAGCGAGACCCAGTACTTC.

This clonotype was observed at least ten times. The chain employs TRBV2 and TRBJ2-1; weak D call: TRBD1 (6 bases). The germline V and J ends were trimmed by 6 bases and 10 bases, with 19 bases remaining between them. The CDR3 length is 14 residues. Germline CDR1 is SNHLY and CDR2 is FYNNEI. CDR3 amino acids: CASSAGRGFVEQFF. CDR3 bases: TGTGCCAGCAGCGCGGGCAGGGGTTTCGTGGAGCAGTTCTTC.

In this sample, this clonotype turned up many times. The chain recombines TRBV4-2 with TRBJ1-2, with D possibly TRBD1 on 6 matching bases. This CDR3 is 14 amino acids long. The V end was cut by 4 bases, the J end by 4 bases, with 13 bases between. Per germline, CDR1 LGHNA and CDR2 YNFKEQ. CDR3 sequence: CASSLTGPPYGYTF. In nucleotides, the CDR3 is TGTGCCAGCAGCCTCACAGGGCCCCCCTATGGCTACACCTTC.

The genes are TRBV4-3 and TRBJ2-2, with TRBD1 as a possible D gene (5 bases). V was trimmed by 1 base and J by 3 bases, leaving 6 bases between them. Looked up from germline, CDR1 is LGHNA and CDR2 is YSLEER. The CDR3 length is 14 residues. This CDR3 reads CASSQGTHTGELFF. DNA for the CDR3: TGCGCCAGCAGCCAAGGGACACACACCGGGGAGCTGTTTTTT.